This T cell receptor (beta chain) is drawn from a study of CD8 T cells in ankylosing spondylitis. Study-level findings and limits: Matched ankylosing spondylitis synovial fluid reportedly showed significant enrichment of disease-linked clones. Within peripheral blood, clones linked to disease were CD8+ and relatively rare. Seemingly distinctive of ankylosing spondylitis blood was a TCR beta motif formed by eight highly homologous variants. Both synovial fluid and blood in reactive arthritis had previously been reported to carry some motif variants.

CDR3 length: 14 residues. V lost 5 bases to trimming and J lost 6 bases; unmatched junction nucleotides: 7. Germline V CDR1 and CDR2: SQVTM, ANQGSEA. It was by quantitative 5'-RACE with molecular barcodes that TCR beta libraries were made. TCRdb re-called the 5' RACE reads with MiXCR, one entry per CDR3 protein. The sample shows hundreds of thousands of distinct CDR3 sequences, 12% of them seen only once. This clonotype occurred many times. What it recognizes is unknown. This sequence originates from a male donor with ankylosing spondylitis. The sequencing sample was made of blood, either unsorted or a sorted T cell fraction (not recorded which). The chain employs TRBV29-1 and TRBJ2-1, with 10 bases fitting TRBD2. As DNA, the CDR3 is TGCAGCGTTACGGGACTAGCGAGTCCCAATGAGCAGTTCTTC. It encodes CSVTGLASPNEQFF.